This T cell receptor (beta chain) was profiled in a study of control samples from healthy donors and cancer patients. Trimming cost V 0 bases and J 8 bases, with 16 bases left between them. Germline CDR1 and CDR2: MGHRA and YSYEKL. The CDR3 has 16 residues. Here immunoSEQ multiplex PCR was the method, and the copy in TCRdb shows in-frame clones only, minus some. The sample includes 150,000 or so clones, about 94% of them seen just once. This sequence originates from a woman aged 35 to 49 in good health. The rearrangement uses TRBV4-1 and TRBJ1-4; a possible D gene is TRBD1 (6 bases). Sequenced: blood. CDR3 in DNA: TGCGCCAGCAGCCAAGATCGGGGGGCATTTGCCGAAAAACTGTTTTTT. Amino acids: CASSQDRGAFAEKLFF.